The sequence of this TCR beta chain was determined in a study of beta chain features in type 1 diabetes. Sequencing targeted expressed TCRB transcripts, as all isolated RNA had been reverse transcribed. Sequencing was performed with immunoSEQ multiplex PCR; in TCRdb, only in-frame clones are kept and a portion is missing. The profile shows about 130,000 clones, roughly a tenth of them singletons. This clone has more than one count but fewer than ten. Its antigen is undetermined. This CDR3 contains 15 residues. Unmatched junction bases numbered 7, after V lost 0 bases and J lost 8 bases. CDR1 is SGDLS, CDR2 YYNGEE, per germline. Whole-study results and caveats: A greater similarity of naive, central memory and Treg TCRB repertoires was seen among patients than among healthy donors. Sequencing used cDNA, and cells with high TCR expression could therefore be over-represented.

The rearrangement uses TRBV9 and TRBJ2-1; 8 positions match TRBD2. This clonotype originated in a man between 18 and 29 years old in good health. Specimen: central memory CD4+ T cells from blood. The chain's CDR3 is CASSVEGGGRDEQFF. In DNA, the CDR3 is TGTGCCAGCAGCGTAGAAGGCGGGGGGAGGGATGAGCAGTTCTTC.